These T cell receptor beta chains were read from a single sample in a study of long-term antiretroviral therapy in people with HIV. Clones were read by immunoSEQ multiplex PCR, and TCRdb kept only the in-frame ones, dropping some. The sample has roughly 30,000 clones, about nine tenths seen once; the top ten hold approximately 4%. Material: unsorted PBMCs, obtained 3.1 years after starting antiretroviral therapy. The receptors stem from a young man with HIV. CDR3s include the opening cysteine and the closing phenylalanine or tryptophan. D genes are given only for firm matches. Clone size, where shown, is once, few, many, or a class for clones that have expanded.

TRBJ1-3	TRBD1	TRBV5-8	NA	TGTGCCAGCAGCTTACAGGGGGCCGGAAACACCATATATTTT	CASSLQGAGNTIYF
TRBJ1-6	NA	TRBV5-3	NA	TGTGCCAGAAGAAATACCCCACCCCATACAGGGTACTGTTCACCCCTCCACTTT	CARRNTPPHTGYCSPLHF
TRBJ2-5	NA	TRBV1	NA	TGCACCAGCAGTCCGGTCCGGACCCAGTACTTC	CTSSPVRTQYF
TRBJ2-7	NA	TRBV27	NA	TGTGCCAGCAGTTTATCAGCGGTCCTCTACGAGCAGTACTTC	CASSLSAVLYEQYF
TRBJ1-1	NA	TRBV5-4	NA	TGTGCCAGCAGCTTGGACGGGTGGACTGAAGCTTTCTTT	CASSLDGWTEAFF
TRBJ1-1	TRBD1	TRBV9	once	TGTGCCAGCAGCAACACCGGGACAGTCACCACTGAAGCTTTCTTT	CASSNTGTVTTEAFF
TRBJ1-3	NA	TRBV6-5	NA	TGTGCCAGCAGTTACTCTCCGGTTTCTGGAAACACCATATATTTT	CASSYSPVSGNTIYF
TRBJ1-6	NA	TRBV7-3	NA	TGTGCCAGCAGCTGGACGGGACACAATTCACCCCTCCACTTT	CASSWTGHNSPLHF
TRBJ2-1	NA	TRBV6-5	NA	TGTGCCAGCAGTTACTCAGCCCAGGGAGGTGAGCAGTTCTTC	CASSYSAQGGEQFF
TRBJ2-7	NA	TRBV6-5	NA	TGTGCCAGCAGACAACCGACAGGAGGAAGCTACGAGCAGTACTTC	CASRQPTGGSYEQYF
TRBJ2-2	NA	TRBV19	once	TGTGCCAGTAGGCAGGGGCGAAACACCGGGGAGCTGTTTTTT	CASRQGRNTGELFF
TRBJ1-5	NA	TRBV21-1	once	TGTGCCAGCAGCTCTGGGCAAATTAGCAATCAGCCCCAGCATTTT	CASSSGQISNQPQHF
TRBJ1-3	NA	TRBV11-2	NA	TGTGCCAGCAGCTTAGTAGGTGGGGGAAACACCATATATTTT	CASSLVGGGNTIYF
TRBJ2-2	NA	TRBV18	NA	TGTGCCAGCTCTGAACAGAACTTGAACACCGGGGAGCTGTTTTTT	CASSEQNLNTGELFF
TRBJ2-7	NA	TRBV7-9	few	TGTGCCAGCAGCTGGCTGCCTCCCTCCGAGCAGTACTTC	CASSWLPPSEQYF
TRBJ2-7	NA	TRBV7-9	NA	TGTGCCAGCAGCTTCGGCGGGGGCCCGTCCTACGAGCAGTACTTC	CASSFGGGPSYEQYF
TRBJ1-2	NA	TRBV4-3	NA	TGCGCCAGCAGCCAGACAGTGGGCGGTGGCTACACCTTC	CASSQTVGGGYTF
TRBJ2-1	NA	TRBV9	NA	TGTGCCAGCAGCCCCCAAGAGTCCTACAATGAGCAGTTCTTC	CASSPQESYNEQFF
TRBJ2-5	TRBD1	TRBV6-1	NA	TGTGCCAGCAGTGACCGAGACAGGGGGCTTAGGGAGACCCAGTACTTC	CASSDRDRGLRETQYF
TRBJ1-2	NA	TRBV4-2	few	TGTGCCAGCAGCCGAGGTTACGACTTATTCGGGGACTATGGCTACACCTTC	CASSRGYDLFGDYGYTF
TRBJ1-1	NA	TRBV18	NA	TGTGCCAGCTCACCACTGCAGGTGGGGACTGAAGCTTTCTTT	CASSPLQVGTEAFF
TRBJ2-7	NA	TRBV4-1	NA	TGCGCCAGCAGCCAAGAACGGACTATCCATTACGAGCAGTACTTC	CASSQERTIHYEQYF
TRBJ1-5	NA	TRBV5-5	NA	TGTGCCAGCAGCCCGGCGCTTAGCAATCAGCCCCAGCATTTT	CASSPALSNQPQHF
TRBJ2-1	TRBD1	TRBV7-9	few	TGTGCCAGCAGCCACCCGGACAGGGGTTACAATGAGCAGTTCTTC	CASSHPDRGYNEQFF
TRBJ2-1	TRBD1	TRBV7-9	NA	TGTGCCAGCAGCCCCTTCGGACAGGGTAGGAATGAGCAGTTCTTC	CASSPFGQGRNEQFF
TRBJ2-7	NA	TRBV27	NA	TGTGCCAGCAGTTTACAGTTCGCCGACGCAGCGTTCTCCTACGAGCAGTACTTC	CASSLQFADAAFSYEQYF
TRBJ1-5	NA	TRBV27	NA	TGTGCCAGCAGTCCAATTGCCCGTTTTGGGGAGGAGCGGCCCCAGCATTTT	CASSPIARFGEERPQHF
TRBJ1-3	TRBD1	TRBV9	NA	TGTGCCAGCAGCACAACAGGGGTGTTGGAAGGAAACACCATATATTTT	CASSTTGVLEGNTIYF
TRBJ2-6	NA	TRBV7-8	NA	TGTGCCAGCAGCTTAGAGCGGGTGCGGGGAGACTCTGGGGCCAACGTCCTGACTTTC	CASSLERVRGDSGANVLTF
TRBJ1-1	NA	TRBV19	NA	TGTGCCAGTAGTTCGAGGACAGCCGTGAACACTGAAGCTTTCTTT	CASSSRTAVNTEAFF
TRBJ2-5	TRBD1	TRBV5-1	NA	TGCGCCAGTTTGGACAGGGGAATGAAGACCCAGTACTTC	CASLDRGMKTQYF
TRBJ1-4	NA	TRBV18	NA	TGTGCCAGCTCGCCAGACAGAGACGCTCTTGAAAAACTGTTTTTT	CASSPDRDALEKLFF
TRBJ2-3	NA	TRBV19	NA	TGTGCCAGTAGTATTGGGCCATATACGCAGTATTTT	CASSIGPYTQYF
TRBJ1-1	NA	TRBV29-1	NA	TGCAGCGTAGGATTGGAAGGCACTGAAGCTTTCTTT	CSVGLEGTEAFF
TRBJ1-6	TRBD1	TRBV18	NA	TGTGCCAGCTCACCCGGGGGCACGACAGGGGTTAATTCACCCCTCCACTTT	CASSPGGTTGVNSPLHF
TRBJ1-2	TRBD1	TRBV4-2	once	TGTGCCAGCAGCCAAGATTGGGCAGGGGGGTTCCCCTATGGCTACACCTTC	CASSQDWAGGFPYGYTF
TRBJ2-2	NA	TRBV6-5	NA	TGTGCCAGCACCACTACGGAGTTTTCCGGGGAGCTGTTTTTT	CASTTTEFSGELFF
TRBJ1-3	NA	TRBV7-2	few	TGTGCCAGCAGCTTAGTGTGGGCCCCAGGTTCTGGAAACACCATATATTTT	CASSLVWAPGSGNTIYF
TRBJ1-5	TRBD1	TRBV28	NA	TGTGCCAGCACCCACTCTACAGGGGGCGGTCAGCCCCAGCATTTT	CASTHSTGGGQPQHF
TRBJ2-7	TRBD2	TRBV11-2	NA	TGTGCCAGCAGCTTAGTCGGGGGGAGCTCCTACGAGCAGTACTTC	CASSLVGGSSYEQYF
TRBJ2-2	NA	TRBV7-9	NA	TGTGCCAGTCGGGCCAGCGGAGGGCCTTTAACCGGGGAGCTGTTTTTT	CASRASGGPLTGELFF